The rows below give T cell receptor beta chains drawn from one sample of a study of OX40 agonist ivuxolimab in advanced cancers. Clones were read by immunoSEQ multiplex PCR, and TCRdb kept only the in-frame ones, dropping some. The sample includes around 29,000 clones, 65% to 90% of them seen just once. Sequenced here: CD4+ or CD8+ T cells sorted from blood, sampled in a trial of the OX40 agonist ivuxolimab. All receptors come from an adult with an advanced solid tumor such as melanoma, head and neck, liver or kidney cancer. Each CDR3 is given with its conserved first and last residue.

>TRBV10-2
CASSDRGADTQYF
>TRBV4-3
CASSRSGGGTEAFF
>TRBV9
CASSVVASPDTQYF
>TRBV18
CASSPLRTGGGYTF
>TRBV4-3
CASSHRGQGADGYTF
>TRBV5-4
CASSPGLAGDFHTQYF
>TRBV27
CASKTGMGYGYTF
>TRBV5-4
CASSADRGYNSPLHF
>TRBV9
CASSVVLSDTGHTEAFF
>TRBV6-6
CASSPSSGGANEQYF
>TRBV7-9
CASSSDREQYF
>TRBV6-6
CASSYSGGGGDTQYF
>TRBV6-6
CASSLGDHPSVEQYF
>TRBV9
CASSSSGGSPNEQFF
>TRBV28
CASSLREPSYLYGYTF
>TRBV15
CATSIGSGSNEKLFF
>TRBV7-9
CAPQHLLVSGELFF
>TRBV7-6
CASSYRDRITDTQYF
>TRBV12-2
CASRLVIDRYSPLHF
>TRBV11-2
CASSLSAGVISTDTQYF
>TRBV9
CASSVYSHSNQPQHF
>TRBV7-3
CASSFGQGRYEQYF
>TRBV6-1
CASNGDRWGGYTF
>TRBV27
CASSLVGSGYYEQYF
>TRBV5-1
CASSLVGQSNEQFF
>TRBV5-4
CASSQRTDYEQYF
>TRBV5-1
CASSFRPLLNTEAFF
>TRBV7-9
CASSHTDTQYF
>TRBV7-9
CASSSPRQGALDEQYF
>TRBV28
CASSFIAGRGLSNYGYTF
>TRBV6-6
CASSFGLTWEQYF
>TRBV6-1
CATEYYEQYF
>TRBV11-2
CASSLGLRALSGNTIYF
>TRBV9
CASSVVGGAQDTQYF
>TRBV19
CASSVLAGAINNEQFF
>TRBV14
CASSHQRTELTVDTQYF
>TRBV7-2
CASSLVEVAGLSSTDTQYF
>TRBV19
CASSPGASYGYTF
>TRBV30
CAWGLAGGFPPLSYEQYF
>TRBV2
CASSEWQDYSNQPQHF
>TRBV21-1
CASSKVGRELESYEQYF
>TRBV29-1
CSVEGLLGARFYEQYF
>TRBV14
CASSPGQAFLNTEAFF
>TRBV4-3
CASSQDLGEVNYGYTF
>TRBV5-6
CASSFRTSAWEQYF
>TRBV30
CAWREGGGTEAFF
>TRBV6-6
CASSTRTGNYEQYF
>TRBV7-8
CASSFLAYQETQYF
>TRBV7-3
CASSFNPRADSVNTEAFF
>TRBV7-6
CASSLGSGGNQPQHF
>TRBV30
CAWRFGLNYGYTF
>TRBV9
CASSVVGGGTTDTQYF